The rows below give T cell receptor beta chains drawn from one sample of a study of blood T cell repertoires in COVID-19. Clones were read by immunoSEQ multiplex PCR, and TCRdb kept only the in-frame ones, dropping some. Of 490,000 or so clones listed, 88% were seen once; the top ten hold 7% to 10%. Specimen: PBMCs or T cells enriched from blood (not recorded which). The receptor set was obtained from a woman aged 60-75 years who had recovered from COVID-19. The CDR3 runs from the conserved cysteine through the conserved F or W. Fields, in order: CDR3 DNA, CDR3 protein, J gene, D gene, V gene, clone size. A D gene is named only where the DNA matches it firmly. Clone size is not always given. Where it is, it says once, few, many or a class for expanded clones.

CDR3nt: TGTGCCAGCAGTCTGGCTCCACAAGAGACCCAGTACTTC; CDR3aa: CASSLAPQETQYF; j_gene: TRBJ2-5; d_gene: NA; v_gene: TRBV12-3/TRBV12-4; abundance: NA
CDR3nt: TGTGCCAGCAGCAAGCAAGGGGCTGGGGCCAACGTCCTGACTTTC; CDR3aa: CASSKQGAGANVLTF; j_gene: TRBJ2-6; d_gene: NA; v_gene: TRBV5-4; abundance: NA
CDR3nt: TGTGCCAGCAGCGTTTTTGGTCTCGGGGATGAGCAGTTCTTC; CDR3aa: CASSVFGLGDEQFF; j_gene: TRBJ2-1; d_gene: NA; v_gene: TRBV9; abundance: NA
CDR3nt: TGTGCCAGCAGCTTAACGCTAGCGGGGGGGGGAACAGATACGCAGTATTTT; CDR3aa: CASSLTLAGGGTDTQYF; j_gene: TRBJ2-3; d_gene: TRBD2; v_gene: TRBV11-2; abundance: NA
CDR3nt: TGTGCCAGCAGTAAACAGGGAAGCAACGGCAATCAGCCCCAGCATTTT; CDR3aa: CASSKQGSNGNQPQHF; j_gene: TRBJ1-5; d_gene: NA; v_gene: TRBV2; abundance: NA
CDR3nt: TGTGCCAGTAGTATAGATTCTGCTCAGGGCATTACGCTAGGCTACACCTTC; CDR3aa: CASSIDSAQGITLGYTF; j_gene: TRBJ1-2; d_gene: NA; v_gene: TRBV19; abundance: NA
CDR3nt: TGTGCCTGGAGTTCAGCCGGGACTAGCGTTAGCACAGATACGCAGTATTTT; CDR3aa: CAWSSAGTSVSTDTQYF; j_gene: TRBJ2-3; d_gene: TRBD2; v_gene: TRBV30; abundance: NA
CDR3nt: TGTGCCAGCTCACCAGGAATCCAGGGGGCAGGGGATGGCTACACCTTC; CDR3aa: CASSPGIQGAGDGYTF; j_gene: TRBJ1-2; d_gene: TRBD1; v_gene: TRBV18; abundance: NA
CDR3nt: TGTGCCAGCAGCAAACAGACCTTCCACAGGAGCAATCAGCCCCAGCATTTT; CDR3aa: CASSKQTFHRSNQPQHF; j_gene: TRBJ1-5; d_gene: NA; v_gene: TRBV21-1; abundance: NA
CDR3nt: TGCAGCGCTGTGGACAGCGACACCGGGGAGCTGTTTTTT; CDR3aa: CSAVDSDTGELFF; j_gene: TRBJ2-2; d_gene: NA; v_gene: TRBV29-1; abundance: NA
CDR3nt: TGCGCCAGCAGCTTGGGAGGGGGCTCTGGAAACACCATATATTTT; CDR3aa: CASSLGGGSGNTIYF; j_gene: TRBJ1-3; d_gene: NA; v_gene: TRBV5-1; abundance: NA
CDR3nt: TGTGCCAGCAGCCAGGACAGGGGTGTTGTGACCCAGTACTTC; CDR3aa: CASSQDRGVVTQYF; j_gene: TRBJ2-5; d_gene: TRBD1; v_gene: TRBV14; abundance: NA
CDR3nt: TGTGCCAGCAGCCAAGGAGGATCCGAGACCCAGTACTTC; CDR3aa: CASSQGGSETQYF; j_gene: TRBJ2-5; d_gene: NA; v_gene: TRBV3-1/TRBV3-2; abundance: NA
CDR3nt: TGTGCCAGCAGTGATTCCCGCTCCGCAGGTGAAGCTTTCTTT; CDR3aa: CASSDSRSAGEAFF; j_gene: TRBJ1-1; d_gene: NA; v_gene: TRBV2; abundance: once
CDR3nt: TGTGCCAGTAAAGGACAGGGTGGGGAAAAACTGTTTTTT; CDR3aa: CASKGQGGEKLFF; j_gene: TRBJ1-4; d_gene: TRBD1; v_gene: TRBV19; abundance: once
CDR3nt: TGTGCCAGCAGCCAACAGGGGGCGAACTATGGCTACACCTTC; CDR3aa: CASSQQGANYGYTF; j_gene: TRBJ1-2; d_gene: TRBD1; v_gene: TRBV3-1/TRBV3-2; abundance: NA
CDR3nt: TGTGCCAGTTCCCCTCTTCCCGGGGGCACTGAAGCTTTCTTT; CDR3aa: CASSPLPGGTEAFF; j_gene: TRBJ1-1; d_gene: NA; v_gene: TRBV19; abundance: NA
CDR3nt: TGCGCCAGCAGCTTGGCTGCAGGGATCACTGAAGCTTTCTTT; CDR3aa: CASSLAAGITEAFF; j_gene: TRBJ1-1; d_gene: NA; v_gene: TRBV5-1; abundance: NA
CDR3nt: TGTGCCAGCAGCTTTTACTCCCCGAACACTGAAGCTTTCTTT; CDR3aa: CASSFYSPNTEAFF; j_gene: TRBJ1-1; d_gene: NA; v_gene: TRBV7-9; abundance: NA
CDR3nt: TGTGCCAGCAGCTTATACAGGGGGCAGGAGACCCAGTACTTC; CDR3aa: CASSLYRGQETQYF; j_gene: TRBJ2-5; d_gene: TRBD1; v_gene: TRBV13; abundance: NA
CDR3nt: TGTGCCAGCAGTTTAAGGGGCCCTAGTAGGGATGAGCAGTTCTTC; CDR3aa: CASSLRGPSRDEQFF; j_gene: TRBJ2-1; d_gene: NA; v_gene: TRBV27; abundance: NA
CDR3nt: TGTGCCAGCAGTGACAGGCTGTCGAACACTGAAGCTTTCTTT; CDR3aa: CASSDRLSNTEAFF; j_gene: TRBJ1-1; d_gene: NA; v_gene: TRBV2; abundance: NA
CDR3nt: TGCGCCAGCAGCCACCCCGACAGGGACCTCCGCAATGAGCAGTTCTTC; CDR3aa: CASSHPDRDLRNEQFF; j_gene: TRBJ2-1; d_gene: TRBD1; v_gene: TRBV4-1; abundance: NA
CDR3nt: TGTGCCAGCAGCTCCCCAGGACTAGCGGGGGGGCCGAAAGATACGCAGTATTTT; CDR3aa: CASSSPGLAGGPKDTQYF; j_gene: TRBJ2-3; d_gene: TRBD2; v_gene: TRBV5-8; abundance: NA
CDR3nt: TGTGCCTGGAGTGTTATGGGACAGGGTCATGGCTACACCTTC; CDR3aa: CAWSVMGQGHGYTF; j_gene: TRBJ1-2; d_gene: TRBD1; v_gene: TRBV30; abundance: NA
CDR3nt: TGTGCCAGCAGCGTAGGGGGCGGAGGGTCCTACGAGCAGTACTTC; CDR3aa: CASSVGGGGSYEQYF; j_gene: TRBJ2-7; d_gene: NA; v_gene: TRBV9; abundance: NA
CDR3nt: TGTGCCAGCAGCCCATGGACAGGAATGGGCACTGAAGCTTTCTTT; CDR3aa: CASSPWTGMGTEAFF; j_gene: TRBJ1-1; d_gene: TRBD1; v_gene: TRBV3-1/TRBV3-2; abundance: NA
CDR3nt: TGTGCCAGTAGCTCCGGGACAGGATGGACCGGGGAGCTGTTTTTT; CDR3aa: CASSSGTGWTGELFF; j_gene: TRBJ2-2; d_gene: TRBD1; v_gene: TRBV19; abundance: NA
CDR3nt: TGTGCCAGCAGCCCCCAGGTCCCAACCGGGTGGATTGGGGCCCAAGAGACCCAGTACTTC; CDR3aa: CASSPQVPTGWIGAQETQYF; j_gene: TRBJ2-5; d_gene: NA; v_gene: TRBV3-1/TRBV3-2; abundance: once
CDR3nt: TGTGCCAGCAGTTTTTCGGACAGGGGATCGTATAATTCACCCCTCCACTTT; CDR3aa: CASSFSDRGSYNSPLHF; j_gene: TRBJ1-6; d_gene: TRBD1; v_gene: TRBV27; abundance: NA
CDR3nt: TGTGCCAGCACCTTGGGGGGGGGATTGAACACTGAAGCTTTCTTT; CDR3aa: CASTLGGGLNTEAFF; j_gene: TRBJ1-1; d_gene: NA; v_gene: TRBV6-5; abundance: NA
CDR3nt: TGCGCCAGCAGCTTTCCAGGGGGCACAGATACGCAGTATTTT; CDR3aa: CASSFPGGTDTQYF; j_gene: TRBJ2-3; d_gene: NA; v_gene: TRBV5-1; abundance: once
CDR3nt: TGTGCCTGGATCTGGGGAGGGAGTTGGGGCACTGAAGCTTTCTTT; CDR3aa: CAWIWGGSWGTEAFF; j_gene: TRBJ1-1; d_gene: NA; v_gene: TRBV30; abundance: NA
CDR3nt: TGTGCCATCAGTGCCGAGGGGGGAGGGTACTACGAGCAGTACTTC; CDR3aa: CAISAEGGGYYEQYF; j_gene: TRBJ2-7; d_gene: NA; v_gene: TRBV10-3; abundance: NA
CDR3nt: TGTGCCAGCAGCCAAGGGGCCTACTATGGCTACACCTTC; CDR3aa: CASSQGAYYGYTF; j_gene: TRBJ1-2; d_gene: NA; v_gene: TRBV3-1/TRBV3-2; abundance: NA
CDR3nt: TGTGCCTGGGCCGTATCGGGGGGTCGGGCCAGTGAGCAGTTCTTC; CDR3aa: CAWAVSGGRASEQFF; j_gene: TRBJ2-1; d_gene: TRBD2; v_gene: TRBV30; abundance: NA
CDR3nt: TGCGCCAGCGACTCTCAGGGAGGTCGGGCTTTCTTT; CDR3aa: CASDSQGGRAFF; j_gene: TRBJ1-1; d_gene: NA; v_gene: TRBV5-1; abundance: NA
CDR3nt: TGTGCCCAGGGGGGCAGGGGGGTTGAAGCTTTCTTT; CDR3aa: CAQGGRGVEAFF; j_gene: TRBJ1-1; d_gene: TRBD1; v_gene: TRBV2; abundance: many
CDR3nt: TGTGCCAGCATTCCAGGCGGAGGAGATACGCAGTATTTT; CDR3aa: CASIPGGGDTQYF; j_gene: TRBJ2-3; d_gene: NA; v_gene: TRBV6-5; abundance: NA
CDR3nt: TGTGCCAGTAGTTTTAGGGCCCGGGGAGATACGCAGTATTTT; CDR3aa: CASSFRARGDTQYF; j_gene: TRBJ2-3; d_gene: NA; v_gene: TRBV19; abundance: NA
CDR3nt: TGCGCCAGCAGCTTACAGGTGGGAACTGAAGCTTTCTTT; CDR3aa: CASSLQVGTEAFF; j_gene: TRBJ1-1; d_gene: NA; v_gene: TRBV5-1; abundance: once
CDR3nt: TGTGCCAGCGTCCCTGGGGGGACTACTTACGAGCAGTACTTC; CDR3aa: CASVPGGTTYEQYF; j_gene: TRBJ2-7; d_gene: TRBD2; v_gene: TRBV2; abundance: NA
CDR3nt: TGCGCCAGCAGCATCGGACAGGGAATCGGGAACACTGAAGCTTTCTTT; CDR3aa: CASSIGQGIGNTEAFF; j_gene: TRBJ1-1; d_gene: TRBD1; v_gene: TRBV5-1; abundance: NA
CDR3nt: TGTGCCAGCGGAGCGGGAAGCCTGGGCAATCAGCCCCAGCATTTT; CDR3aa: CASGAGSLGNQPQHF; j_gene: TRBJ1-5; d_gene: NA; v_gene: TRBV28; abundance: NA
CDR3nt: TGTGCCAGCAGGGGGACAGGGACTAACTATGGCTACACCTTC; CDR3aa: CASRGTGTNYGYTF; j_gene: TRBJ1-2; d_gene: TRBD1; v_gene: TRBV2; abundance: once
CDR3nt: TGTGCCAGCAGCAGGGAGACAGGGGGCCAATATGGCTACACCTTC; CDR3aa: CASSRETGGQYGYTF; j_gene: TRBJ1-2; d_gene: TRBD1; v_gene: TRBV7-8; abundance: NA
CDR3nt: TGTGCCACCAGTGACCAGGGGGCTCATGGCTACACCTTC; CDR3aa: CATSDQGAHGYTF; j_gene: TRBJ1-2; d_gene: TRBD1; v_gene: TRBV24-1; abundance: NA